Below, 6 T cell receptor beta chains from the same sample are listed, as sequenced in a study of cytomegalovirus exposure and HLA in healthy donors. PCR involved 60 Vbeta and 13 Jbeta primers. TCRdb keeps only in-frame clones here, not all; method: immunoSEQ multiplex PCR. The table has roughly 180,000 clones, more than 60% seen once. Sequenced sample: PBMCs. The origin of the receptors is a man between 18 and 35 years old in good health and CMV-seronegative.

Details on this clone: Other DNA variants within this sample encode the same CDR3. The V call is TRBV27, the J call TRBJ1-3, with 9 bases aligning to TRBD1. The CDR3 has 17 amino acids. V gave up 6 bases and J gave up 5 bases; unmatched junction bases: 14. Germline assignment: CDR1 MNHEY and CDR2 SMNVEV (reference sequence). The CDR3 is CASRGDRVVSRRNTIYF. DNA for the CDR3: TGTGCCAGCAGGGGGGACAGGGTGGTTTCGCGCCGAAACACCATATATTTT.

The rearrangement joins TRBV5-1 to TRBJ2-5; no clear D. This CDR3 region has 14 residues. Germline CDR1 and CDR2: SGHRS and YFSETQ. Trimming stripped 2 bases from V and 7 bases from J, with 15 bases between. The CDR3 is CASSFSFAPGTQYF. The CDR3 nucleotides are TGCGCCAGCAGCTTTTCTTTTGCCCCGGGGACCCAGTACTTC.

CDR3 DNA: TGTGCCAGCAGAGGTACAGGGACTGGAAACACCATATATTTT. Its protein is CASRGTGTGNTIYF. The chain carries TRBV9 and TRBJ1-3; possibly TRBD1 for D (6 bases). Trimming stripped 5 bases from V and 2 bases from J, with 11 bases between. The CDR3 length is 14 residues. Germline CDR1 and CDR2: SGDLS and YYNGEE.

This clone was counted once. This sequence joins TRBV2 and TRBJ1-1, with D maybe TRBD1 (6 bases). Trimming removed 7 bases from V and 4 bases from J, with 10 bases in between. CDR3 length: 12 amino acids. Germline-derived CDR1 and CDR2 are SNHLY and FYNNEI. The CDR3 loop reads CASNREGTEAFF. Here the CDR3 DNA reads TGTGCCAGCAACAGGGAGGGCACTGAAGCTTTCTTT.

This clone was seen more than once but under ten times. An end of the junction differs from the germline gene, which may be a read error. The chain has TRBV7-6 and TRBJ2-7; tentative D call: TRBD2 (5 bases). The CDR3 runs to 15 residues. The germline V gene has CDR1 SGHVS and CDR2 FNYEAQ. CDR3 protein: CASSLLGEDSHEQYF. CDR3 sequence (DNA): TGTGCCAGCAGCCTCCTCGGCGAGGACTCCCACGAGCAGTACTTC.

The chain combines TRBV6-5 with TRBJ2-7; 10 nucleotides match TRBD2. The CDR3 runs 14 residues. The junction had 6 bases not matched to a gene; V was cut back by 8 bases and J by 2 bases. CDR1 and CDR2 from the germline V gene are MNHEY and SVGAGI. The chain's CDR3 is CASSRLAGAYEQYF. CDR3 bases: TGTGCCAGCTCGCGGCTAGCGGGAGCCTACGAGCAGTACTTC.